Following are 5 T cell receptor beta chains from one sample sequenced in a study of identical twins. One entry per CDR3 protein, called by TCRdb with MiXCR from the 5' RACE reads. The data hold under 250,000 distinct CDR3 sequences, with around 6.9% observed a single time. Another study also made use of these data, one on yellow fever vaccine responses in identical twins.

Sequencing was performed on memory (CD45RO+) T cells sorted from blood. The receptor set was obtained from a young woman in good health.

The chain employs TRBV11-2 and TRBJ2-7, with 7 nucleotides matching TRBD2. Losses at the gene ends were 7 bases for V and 7 bases for J; bases not matched to a gene: 16. Per germline, CDR1 SGHAT and CDR2 FQNNGV. This CDR3 is 15 amino acids long. This CDR3 is CASTLGGSLSGEQYF. CDR3 in DNA: TGTGCCAGCACCCTGGGGGGGTCCCTCTCGGGAGAGCAGTACTTC.

The chain has TRBV9 and TRBJ1-2; D might be TRBD1 (6 bases). The CDR3 is made up of 15 amino acids. V was cut by 0 bases and J by 1 base, with 10 bases left in between. Per germline, CDR1 SGDLS and CDR2 YYNGEE. CDR3 sequence (DNA): TGTGCCAGCAGCGTAGAGGGCAGGGGTAACTATGGCTACACCTTC. This translates into CASSVEGRGNYGYTF. The full variable domain, in which reference TRBV9 and TRBJ1-2 provide the parts outside the CDR3, is DSGVTQTPKHLITATGQRVTLRCSPRSGDLSVYWYQQSLDQGLQFLIQYYNGEERAKGNILERFSAQQFPDLHSELNLSSLELGDSALYFCASSVEGRGNYGYTFGSGTRLTVV.

Many counts were recorded for this clonotype. The CDR3 loop reads CSATPDLTDTQYF. CDR3 DNA sequence: TGCAGTGCTACCCCGGACCTCACAGATACGCAGTATTTT. The chain links TRBV20-1 to TRBJ2-3; D is uncertain. The CDR3 has 13 residues. The germline V gene encodes CDR1 DFQATT and CDR2 SNEGSKA (reference sequence). The V gene lost 4 bases and the J gene lost 2 bases, with 10 bases spanning the gap.

This clonotype appeared many times. CDR3 nucleotides: TGCGCCAGCAGCTTGGAACCCGGGATAGCGGGTTACGAGCAGTACTTC. Translated, it gives CASSLEPGIAGYEQYF. The gene calls are TRBV5-1 and TRBJ2-7; 7 nucleotides line up with TRBD2. From germline, CDR1 is SGHRS and CDR2 YFSETQ. The CDR3 consists of 16 residues. Trimming at V came to 0 bases and at J to 4 bases, leaving 10 bases not matched to a gene. Full variable domain (remainder filled in from reference TRBV5-1 and TRBJ2-7): KAGVTQTPRYLIKTRGQQVTLSCSPISGHRSVSWYQQTPGQGLQFLFEYFSETQRNKGNFPGRFSGRQFSNSRSEMNVSTLELGDSALYLCASSLEPGIAGYEQYFGPGTRLTVT.

This clonotype was found a few times. V usage is TRBV28 and J usage is TRBJ2-7; D not certain. Germline CDR1 and CDR2: MDHEN and SYDVKM. The CDR3 has 12 amino acids. V lost 11 bases to trimming and J lost 2 bases, with 13 bases between them. The CDR3 region is CACSELTYEQYF. The CDR3 DNA is TGTGCCTGCTCTGAATTGACCTACGAGCAGTACTTC.